This T cell receptor (beta chain) was obtained from a study of blood T cells in healthy people across ages. This CDR3 contains 13 residues. Germline values: CDR1 SGHTA, CDR2 FQGTGA. Trimming at V came to 8 bases and at J to 1 base, leaving 3 bases not matched to a gene. With a J-beta primer mix and a sample-barcoded 5' primer, a second PCR ran 7 to 11 cycles. One entry per CDR3 protein, called by TCRdb with MiXCR from the 5' RACE reads. This table holds approximately 960,000 distinct CDR3 sequences, almost 30% found once. These data were also reused for a study on T cells of mothers and their children.

This TCR came from a middle-aged woman in good health. Sequenced: blood. This sequence joins TRBV7-3 and TRBJ1-1; TRBD1 matches 8 bases. CDR3 sequence reads: CASGQGPNTEAFF. The CDR3 DNA sequence: TGTGCCAGCGGACAGGGACCGAACACTGAAGCTTTCTTT.